Following are 30 T cell receptor beta chains from one sample sequenced in a study of T cell clonotyping in hematopoietic cell transplantation. Using immunoSEQ multiplex PCR, the repertoire was profiled, and TCRdb retains in-frame clones only, with some absent. The data show approximately 7,500 clones, with around 88% seen just once and 7.5% to 9.5% held by the top ten. Sequenced here: PBMCs, sampled 100 days after allogeneic stem cell transplant. The origin of the receptors is a male patient aged 18 to 35 who had an allogeneic stem cell transplant from a related donor, so the T cells may come from the graft donor. Some clones in this sample may be carry-over from other donors' samples.

The chain joins TRBV23-1 to TRBJ2-1, with D possibly being TRBD1 or TRBD2 (5 bases each). TRBV23-1 is treated as an ORF (open reading frame) with a function not yet certain. V was cut by 7 bases and J by 4 bases, with 23 bases left in between. CDR3 length equals 17 residues. In DNA form, the CDR3 reads TGCGCCAGCATCCAGAGAACCGGGACGGGGAAATACAATGAGCAGTTCTTC. It yields the protein CASIQRTGTGKYNEQFF.

In this sample, this clone turned up a few times. This chain's CDR3 is CAISPGTYEQYV. CDR3 in DNA: TGTGCCATCAGTCCCGGGACGTACGAGCAGTACGTC. The V and J genes are TRBV10-3 and TRBJ2-7; tentatively, D is TRBD1 or TRBD2 (5 bases each). CDR1 is ENHRY and CDR2 is SYGVKD in the germline V gene. Trimming took 5 bases from V and 4 from J, leaving 9 bases between them. The CDR3 is made up of 12 amino acids.

J is TRBJ2-1 and V is TRBV5-4, with 14 nucleotides matching TRBD2. The CDR3 extends over 19 amino acids. Germline CDR1 and CDR2: SGHNT and YYREEE (reference sequence). The J segment lost 8 bases and the V segment lost 2 bases, leaving 15 bases of the junction unmatched. The CDR3 here is CASSFPPGLAGVAGHEQFF. In DNA, the CDR3 is TGTGCCAGCAGCTTTCCTCCGGGACTAGCGGGAGTCGCCGGCCATGAGCAGTTCTTC.

This chain links TRBV9 with TRBJ2-6; 7 bases align to TRBD1. J was trimmed by 0 bases and V by 0 bases; bases with no gene match: 9. CDR1 and CDR2 (germline): SGDLS, YYNGEE. This CDR3 region has 19 residues. CDR3 nucleotide sequence: TGTGCCAGCAGCGTAGCCCCGGGACAGTCCTTCTCTGGGGCCAACGTCCTGACTTTC. This gives the protein CASSVAPGQSFSGANVLTF.

CDR3 residues: CAWSTTSRGETQYF. The CDR3 nucleotides are TGTGCCTGGAGTACGACCTCCAGGGGGGAGACCCAGTACTTC. V usage is TRBV30 and J usage is TRBJ2-5; the match to TRBD1 covers 7 bases. In germline, CDR1 is GTSNPN, CDR2 SVGIG (reference sequence). CDR3 size: 14 residues. V gave up 2 bases and J gave up 5 bases; unmatched junction bases: 8.

The chain recombines TRBV30 with TRBJ2-1; 8 nucleotides agree with TRBD2. The germline CDR1 and CDR2 sequences are GTSNPN and SVGIG (reference sequence). The CDR3 is made up of 15 amino acids. The V gene end was trimmed by 0 bases and the J gene end by 3 bases; junction bases not matched to a gene: 4. In DNA, the CDR3 is TGTGCCTGGAGTGTGTCACTAGCGGACTACAATGAGCAGTTCTTC. Translation: CAWSVSLADYNEQFF.

The chain couples TRBV5-1 to TRBJ2-2; 7 bases are a match to TRBD1. The CDR3 runs 14 residues. Germline CDR1 is SGHRS and CDR2 is YFSETQ. Trimming took 6 bases from V and 4 from J; bases not matched to a gene: 6. The CDR3 here is CASKDRESTGELFF. In nucleotides, the CDR3 is TGCGCCAGCAAAGACAGGGAAAGCACCGGGGAGCTGTTTTTT.

The chain carries TRBV19 and TRBJ2-3; D call uncertain. Trimming cost V 6 bases and J 0 bases, with 4 bases left between them. Germline CDR1 is LNHDA and CDR2 is SQIVND (reference sequence). The CDR3 is 12 residues long. CDR3 amino acids: CASSPSTDTQYF. The CDR3 DNA reads as TGTGCCAGTAGCCCAAGCACAGATACGCAGTATTTT. The entire variable domain, with the rest obtained from reference TRBV19 and TRBJ2-3, is as follows: DGGITQSPKYLFRKEGQNVTLSCEQNLNHDAMYWYRQDPGQGLRLIYYSQIVNDFQKGDIAEGYSVSREKKESFPLTVTSAQKNPTAFYLCASSPSTDTQYFGPGTRLTVL.

V and J are TRBV30 and TRBJ1-2, with D maybe TRBD1 (5 bases). The V end lost 3 bases, the J end lost 6 bases, and 14 bases lay between the germline ends. CDR1 GTSNPN and CDR2 SVGIG come from the germline V gene (reference sequence). CDR3 length: 13 amino acids. Here the CDR3 reads CAWSAGPGDGYTF. CDR3 sequence (DNA): TGTGCCTGGAGCGCCGGCCCGGGGGATGGCTACACCTTC.

The J gene is TRBJ2-3, the V gene TRBV9; a possible D gene is TRBD2 (6 bases). Germline CDR1 is SGDLS and CDR2 is YYNGEE. The CDR3 covers 18 residues. The V gene lost 4 bases and the J gene lost 1 base, with 22 bases spanning the gap. CDR3: CASSTPEGGPYGTDTQYF. The DNA of the CDR3 is TGTGCCAGCAGCACTCCGGAGGGCGGGCCCTACGGCACAGATACGCAGTATTTT.

This chain links TRBV7-9 with TRBJ2-7; D gene uncertain. The CDR3 totals 12 residues. Germline-derived CDR1 and CDR2 are SEHNR and FQNEAQ (reference sequence). Trimming stripped 1 base from V and 5 bases from J, with 6 bases between. For the CDR3, the DNA is TGTGCCAGCAGCTTAGTAGGGAACGAGCAGTACGTC. Translated, it gives CASSLVGNEQYV.

The V gene is TRBV29-1, the J gene TRBJ2-7, with D maybe TRBD2 (7 bases). The CDR3 is 15 amino acids. The V end lost 0 bases, the J end lost 4 bases, and 16 bases lay between the germline ends. In germline, CDR1 is SQVTM, CDR2 ANQGSEA. The CDR3 protein is CSVEDPSGGGYEQYV. DNA for the CDR3: TGCAGCGTTGAAGATCCCTCGGGGGGCGGATACGAGCAGTACGTC.

This chain links TRBV20-1 with TRBJ1-2; D gene uncertain. Germline V gives CDR1 DFQATT, CDR2 SNEGSKA (reference sequence). V shed 4 bases and J shed 7 bases, with 7 bases lying between them. This CDR3 has 10 residues. The CDR3 reads CSATPGGYTF. In nucleotides, the CDR3 is TGCAGTGCTACTCCAGGTGGCTACACCTTC.

This clone came up once. This sequence joins TRBV15 and TRBJ2-5, with unresolved D. This CDR3 has 12 residues. Germline V gene lookup returns CDR1 LNHNV and CDR2 YYDKDF (reference sequence). Trimming took 2 bases from V and 0 from J, leaving 1 base between them. The CDR3 sequence: CATSRYQETQYF. CDR3 nucleotides: TGTGCCACCAGCAGATACCAAGAGACCCAGTACTTC. Full variable domain (rest looked up from reference TRBV15 and TRBJ2-5): DAMVIQNPRYQVTQFGKPVTLSCSQTLNHNVMYWYQQKSSQAPKLLFHYYDKDFNNEADTPDNFQSRRPNTSFCFLDIRSPGLGDTAMYLCATSRYQETQYFGPGTRLLVL.

V is TRBV5-4 and J is TRBJ1-4; 9 bases are shared with TRBD1. V was clipped by 0 bases and J by 6 bases; unmatched bases: 0. Germline V CDR1 and CDR2: SGHNT, YYREEE (reference sequence). This CDR3 has 14 residues. In nucleotides, the CDR3 is TGTGCCAGCAGCTTGGGGGACAGGGATGAAAAACTGTTTTTT. Encoded protein: CASSLGDRDEKLFF. Full variable domain (outside the CDR3, taken from reference TRBV5-4 and TRBJ1-4): ETGVTQSPTHLIKTRGQQVTLRCSSQSGHNTVSWYQQALGQGPQFIFQYYREEENGRGNFPPRFSGLQFPNYSSELNVNALELDDSALYLCASSLGDRDEKLFFGSGTQLSVL.

This chain joins TRBV19 and TRBJ2-2, with a tentative D call TRBD2 (6 bases). V gave up 7 bases and J gave up 7 bases, with 13 bases separating them. Germline V gene sequence: CDR1 LNHDA, CDR2 SQIVND (reference sequence). The CDR3 runs to 13 residues. The CDR3 sequence: CASTRLGLGELFF. The CDR3 region has the DNA TGTGCCAGTACCCGACTAGGCCTCGGGGAGCTGTTTTTT.

The V gene is TRBV13, the J gene TRBJ2-4; 15 nucleotides align to TRBD2. CDR3 length: 19 amino acids. J lost 1 base, V lost 5 bases, and 9 bases had no gene match. Germline lookup yields CDR1 PRHDT and CDR2 FYEKMQ (reference sequence). The CDR3 sequence is CASSPAGLAGGVAKNIQYF. Here the CDR3 DNA reads TGTGCCAGCAGCCCGGCTGGACTAGCGGGAGGGGTTGCCAAAAACATTCAGTACTTC.

The chain employs TRBV28 and TRBJ1-5; weak D call: TRBD1 (5 bases). Trimming stripped 3 bases from V and 7 bases from J, with 22 bases between. This CDR3 region has 17 residues. Germline V gene lookup returns CDR1 MDHEN and CDR2 SYDVKM. CDR3 in amino acids: CASSFKGGTRVIQPQHF. The DNA of the CDR3 is TGTGCCAGCAGTTTTAAAGGAGGGACCCGCGTGATCCAGCCCCAGCATTTT.

Only one count was recorded for this clone. The DNA of the CDR3 is TGTGCCAGCAGCTTTTACGACTTAGCGAACACCGGGGAGCTGTTTTTT. Its translation: CASSFYDLANTGELFF. This chain connects TRBV11-3 to TRBJ2-2; D gene unclear. Trimming removed 3 bases from V and 0 bases from J, with 11 bases in between. CDR3 size: 16 residues. Looked up from germline, CDR1 is SGHNT and CDR2 is YENEEA. The full variable domain, with the rest looked up from reference TRBV11-3 and TRBJ2-2, is EAGVVQSPRYKIIEKKQPVAFWCNPISGHNTLYWYLQNLGQGPELLIRYENEEAVDDSQLPKDRFSAERLKGVDSTLKIQPAELGDSAVYLCASSFYDLANTGELFFGEGSRLTVL.

This clone was counted a single time. J is TRBJ1-2 and V is TRBV9; 9 nucleotides match TRBD1. V was clipped by 3 bases and J by 4 bases; unmatched bases: 10. Germline V CDR1 and CDR2: SGDLS, YYNGEE. There are 16 residues in the CDR3. In nucleotides, the CDR3 is TGTGCCAGCAGCGAGTCCCGGGACAGGGCCCTCTATGGCTACACCTTC. Its protein product is CASSESRDRALYGYTF.

This clone has just one count. This chain joins TRBV5-4 and TRBJ2-3, with 7 nucleotides matching TRBD2. V was clipped by 2 bases and J by 4 bases; unmatched bases: 4. Looked up from germline, CDR1 is SGHNT and CDR2 is YYREEE (reference sequence). The CDR3 is 14 amino acids. In nucleotides, the CDR3 is TGTGCCAGCAGCTTTTCTGGGGGGGCAGATACGCAGTATTTT. It translates to CASSFSGGADTQYF.

The chain carries TRBV15 and TRBJ1-2; D unclear. V lost 1 base, J lost 5 bases, and 8 bases lay in between. CDR3 length: 13 residues. CDR1 LNHNV and CDR2 YYDKDF come from the germline V gene (reference sequence). CDR3 amino acids: CATSRGALYGYTF. The CDR3 DNA sequence: TGTGCCACCAGCAGAGGTGCCTTATATGGCTACACCTTC.

The V gene is TRBV19, the J gene TRBJ1-1, with TRBD1 as a possible D gene (5 bases). Between the trimmed V and J ends, which lost 6 bases and 7 bases, there was a span of 9 bases. Germline CDR1 is LNHDA and CDR2 is SQIVND (reference sequence). This CDR3 is 11 amino acids long. This chain's CDR3 is CASRWDGEAFF. Here the CDR3 DNA reads TGTGCCAGTAGGTGGGACGGTGAAGCTTTCTTT.

The J gene is TRBJ2-7, the V gene TRBV28, with TRBD2 identical over 10 bases. The V gene end was trimmed by 2 bases and the J gene end by 2 bases; junction bases not matched to a gene: 3. Looked up from germline, CDR1 is MDHEN and CDR2 is SYDVKM. The CDR3 sequence is 15 residues long. The CDR3: CASSLKLAGPYEQYV. The CDR3 DNA follows: TGTGCCAGCAGTTTAAAACTAGCGGGACCCTACGAGCAGTACGTC.

The chain is built from TRBV11-3 and TRBJ1-1; 9 bases agree with TRBD1. The CDR3 length is 15 residues. V was pared by 5 bases and J by 9 bases, with 13 bases of the junction left unmatched. The germline V gene has CDR1 SGHNT and CDR2 YENEEA. CDR3 region: CASSVGVGTGRQAFF. CDR3 nucleotide sequence: TGTGCCAGCAGCGTAGGGGTCGGGACAGGGAGGCAAGCTTTCTTT. Supplemented by reference TRBV11-3 and TRBJ1-1, the full variable domain reads EAGVVQSPRYKIIEKKQPVAFWCNPISGHNTLYWYLQNLGQGPELLIRYENEEAVDDSQLPKDRFSAERLKGVDSTLKIQPAELGDSAVYLCASSVGVGTGRQAFFGQGTRLTVV.

This clone was seen a single time. The genes are TRBV18 and TRBJ2-7, with a possible D match to TRBD2 (5 bases). With 2 bases removed from V and 3 bases from J, the gap between germline ends came to 14 bases. The V gene's germline CDR1 is KGHSH and CDR2 LQKENI. The CDR3 extends over 15 amino acids. CDR3 in amino acids: CASSPGLAVNYEQYV. The CDR3 nucleotides read TGTGCCAGCTCACCAGGACTGGCGGTTAACTACGAGCAGTACGTC.

The V call is TRBV25-1, the J call TRBJ2-5; D remains unclear. Germline V gene data show CDR1 as MGHDK and CDR2 as SYGVNS. The CDR3 loop spans 14 amino acids. Trimming cost V 6 bases and J 2 bases, with 13 bases left between them. The CDR3 protein is CASSVGSTQETQYF. The CDR3 bases are TGTGCCAGCAGCGTAGGATCTACTCAAGAGACCCAGTACTTC.

This chain uses TRBV4-1 with TRBJ2-2; D remains unclear. The CDR3 totals 15 residues. The V and J ends lost 2 bases and 4 bases respectively, with 11 bases between them. CDR1 and CDR2 (germline): MGHRA, YSYEKL. For the CDR3, the DNA is TGCGCCAGCAGCCAACACGGCGAAACCACCGGGGAGCTGTTTTTT. It encodes CASSQHGETTGELFF.

This chain joins TRBV4-3 and TRBJ2-1, with 9 bases matching TRBD2. From germline, CDR1 is LGHNA and CDR2 YSLEER. After removal of 3 bases from V and 4 bases from J, the junction contained 7 bases not matched to a gene. The CDR3 is made up of 16 amino acids. Written as DNA, the CDR3 is TGCGCCAGCAGCCAGTTGACTAGCGGAATTTACAATGAGCAGTTCTTC. Translating gives CASSQLTSGIYNEQFF.

This clone was seen just once. The J gene is TRBJ2-7, the V gene TRBV19; tentative D call: TRBD2 (5 bases). Germline values: CDR1 LNHDA, CDR2 SQIVND (reference sequence). This CDR3 is 15 amino acids long. V lost 3 bases to trimming and J lost 3 bases, with 15 bases between them. In nucleotides, the CDR3 is TGTGCCAGTAGTATTGTCGGGCTAGCAATCTACGAGCAGTACGTC. This translates into CASSIVGLAIYEQYV.